This T cell receptor (beta chain) was documented in a study of blood T cell repertoires in COVID-19 (dated by TCRdb to the early 2020s). Context from the whole study: Collaborator samples came from the United States, Italy and Spain and covered acute and convalescent phases of COVID-19. The dataset comprised deeply sampled blood TCRbeta repertoires from subjects exposed to, actively infected with, or recovered from COVID-19. The prospective study material was composed of cDNA or gDNA derived from T cells, B-cell-depleted T cells, or PBMCs. The sample metadata nearly always contained a de-identified subject ID, COVID-19 status, age in years and sex. The repertoires were released in a freely available public database meant as a resource for research on the immune response to SARS-CoV-2. Where available, HLA class I and class II types were obtained from metadata supplied by the sample provider rather than from assay-based typing. The samples were drawn from the first 160 participants of the ongoing ImmuneRACE study and from over a thousand subjects provided by 6 global collaborators. The study at large found these results: The quantity of clinical and demographic metadata differed by source and by participant and was supplied without curation.

Collaborating institutions collected whole blood in K2EDTA tubes following their own protocols. For TCRbeta analysis, collaborators shipped samples in one of three forms: frozen whole blood, isolated PBMCs, or DNA extracted from either of those sample types. Regarding this clone: Its specific antigen is unknown. The input lacks base qualities; no much larger clone sits a single base away.

TCRbeta CDR3 regions were amplified from genomic DNA by means of the immunoSEQ Assay, a bias-controlled multiplex PCR. In the source study's methods: The number of nucleated cells in each sample was estimated from the amplification of reference gene primers within the assay. To quantify the absolute abundance of each unique TCRbeta CDR3 rearrangement, sequence reads were collapsed and filtered. For each sample, productive Simpson clonality was calculated as the square root of Simpson's diversity index over productive rearrangements. As stored in TCRdb, this immuneACCESS dataset retains in-frame rearrangements with V and J assigned. A fraction of the clones does not appear; measured against another copy, unresolved V genes explain less than half of the discrepancy, and the remainder lacks a known reason. Clonal size and the V and J genes are those of that table, whereas D and trimming came from the DNA. For this sample the table gives approximately 89,000 clones, of which roughly 92% were detected only once. Of the sample, about 6.3% falls within the top ten clones.

From the cysteine up to the phenylalanine, the CDR3 has a length of 16 residues. Of all the DNA, just the CDR3 is kept, 48 bases in frame from base 1. Reading the germline V gene gives CDR1 LGHNA and CDR2 YSLEER. V lost 0 bases and J lost 8 bases; the stretch between them is 14 bases long. This receptor was obtained from a woman aged 60-70 years with active COVID-19. The chain was built from TRBV4-3 and TRBJ1-6; perhaps TRBD1 is the D gene, with 6 bases matching. What was sequenced was peripheral blood. The nucleotides are TGCGCCAGCAGCCAAGACCCAGGGGTGCTCTATTCACCCCTCCACTTT. This encodes CASSQDPGVLYSPLHF.